What follows are 28 T cell receptor beta chains derived from one specimen sequenced in a study of chemoradiotherapy in HPV16-positive cancers (dated by TCRdb to 2021 to 2024). Preparation of the library involved the immunoSEQ multiplex PCR assay. This immuneACCESS table, as held by TCRdb, lists in-frame sequences with V and J called but not all clones. Of the missing ones, under half trace to an unresolved V gene in checked studies; the others have no known cause. In all, the sample holds 2,000 to 2,500 clones, and around 81% of those were seen once. The top ten clonotypes cover 40% to 45% of the sample. Source: tumor tissue, taken from a patient who underwent chemoradiotherapy. Source of these receptors: a human donor with HPV-associated anogenital cancer.

V gene TRBV7-9 combines with J gene TRBJ1-1, with 9 bases identical to TRBD1. V lost 3 bases, J lost 9 bases, and 5 bases stayed unmatched. The CDR3 runs to 13 residues. The germline gives CDR1 SEHNR, CDR2 FQNEAQ (reference sequence). As DNA, the CDR3 is TGTGCCAGCAGCTTGGCGGGACAGGGTAAAGCTTTCTTT. Its translation: CASSLAGQGKAFF. The full variable domain, its missing parts supplied by reference TRBV7-9 and TRBJ1-1, is DTGVSQNPRHKITKRGQNVTFRCDPISEHNRLYWYRQTLGQGPEFLTYFQNEAQLEKSRLLSDRFSAERPKGSFSTLEIQRTEQGDSAMYLCASSLAGQGKAFFGQGTRLTVV.

The chain carries TRBV11-2 and TRBJ2-7; D is undetermined. V lost 1 base to trimming and J lost 0 bases, with 10 bases between them. Per the germline V gene, CDR1 is SGHAT and CDR2 is FQNNGV. The CDR3 contains 15 residues. The CDR3 is CASSLAAASSYEQYF. The CDR3 nucleotides are TGTGCCAGCAGCTTAGCGGCGGCTAGCTCCTACGAGCAGTACTTC.

The chain has TRBV28 and TRBJ1-3; D is possibly TRBD1 (5 bases). Germline V gene data show CDR1 as MDHEN and CDR2 as SYDVKM. CDR3 length equals 13 residues. Deletions cut 8 bases from V and 4 bases from J, with 12 bases between. The chain's CDR3 is CASGGDRGNTIYF. CDR3 DNA sequence: TGTGCCAGCGGGGGGGATAGAGGAAACACCATATATTTT. Together with reference TRBV28 and TRBJ1-3, the CDR3 gives the full variable domain: DVKVTQSSRYLVKRTGEKVFLECVQDMDHENMFWYRQDPGLGLRLIYFSYDVKMKEKGDIPEGYSVSREKKERFSLILESASTNQTSMYLCASGGDRGNTIYFGEGSWLTVV.

The chain combines TRBV2 with TRBJ1-1; D is perhaps TRBD1 (6 bases). This CDR3 is 15 amino acids long. With 4 bases removed from V and 0 bases from J, the gap between germline ends came to 12 bases. CDR1 and CDR2 (germline): SNHLY, FYNNEI. The CDR3 sequence is CASSGGQSLNTEAFF. The CDR3, as DNA: TGTGCCAGCAGTGGCGGACAGTCCTTGAACACTGAAGCTTTCTTT.

The V call is TRBV30, the J call TRBJ2-5; 14 nucleotides agree with TRBD2. The CDR3 covers 16 residues. CDR1 and CDR2 from the germline V gene are GTSNPN and SVGIG (reference sequence). V dropped 3 bases and J dropped 6; count of bases not matched to a gene: 9. The CDR3 coding sequence is TGTGCCTGGAGCCAAGGACTAGCGGGAGGCGGAAAGACCCAGTACTTC. Translated, it gives CAWSQGLAGGGKTQYF.

The V and J genes are TRBV20-1 and TRBJ2-7; no reliable D call. The CDR3 extends over 11 amino acids. Germline V CDR1 and CDR2: DFQATT, SNEGSKA (reference sequence). The V end was cut by 5 bases, the J end by 6 bases, with 11 bases between. CDR3 sequence (DNA): TGCAGTGCTGGCCATGCCGGCGAGCAGTACTTC. Protein sequence: CSAGHAGEQYF.

The V gene is TRBV6-6, the J gene TRBJ2-7, with TRBD1 matching 7 bases. Germline trimming cut 5 bases from V and 8 bases from J; bases unmatched to any gene: 12. This CDR3 spans 14 amino acids. From germline, CDR1 is MNHNY and CDR2 SVGAGI (reference sequence). The CDR3 spells CASSKQGTRRQQYF. CDR3 coding DNA: TGTGCCAGCAGTAAACAGGGGACCAGACGGCAGCAGTACTTC.

V usage is TRBV4-1 and J usage is TRBJ1-2; D not resolved. Germline V gene sequence: CDR1 MGHRA, CDR2 YSYEKL. V was cut by 0 bases and J by 10 bases, with 12 bases left in between. This CDR3 spans 13 amino acids. CDR3 sequence reads: CASSQDLRADYTF. Here the CDR3 DNA reads TGCGCCAGCAGCCAAGATCTAAGGGCCGACTACACCTTC.

The chain is built from TRBV5-4 and TRBJ1-1, with a weak D call TRBD1 (5 bases). This CDR3 is built from 13 residues. Trimming left V 4 bases short and J 4 bases short, with 11 bases between. CDR1 is SGHNT and CDR2 is YYREEE in the germline V gene (reference sequence). Written as DNA, the CDR3 is TGTGCCAGCAGCCGCAGGGTTGGCACTGAAGCTTTCTTT. This translates into CASSRRVGTEAFF.

CDR3 sequence (DNA): TGTGCCAGCAGCTTAAGGCTAGCGGTAAACACCGGGGAGCTGTTTTTT. This codes for CASSLRLAVNTGELFF. The chain has TRBV7-2 and TRBJ2-2, with 7 bases identical to TRBD2. V lost 2 bases, J lost 2 bases, and 5 bases stayed unmatched. CDR3 length: 16 residues. Germline lookup yields CDR1 SGHTA and CDR2 FQGNSA.

The chain couples TRBV7-3 to TRBJ2-3; 9 positions match TRBD1. V lost 2 bases, J lost 4 bases, and 10 bases stayed unmatched. The CDR3 sequence is 17 residues long. The germline V gene has CDR1 SGHTA and CDR2 FQGTGA. This chain's CDR3 is CASSLLGTGGAADTQYF. The CDR3 bases are TGTGCCAGCAGCTTACTCGGAACAGGGGGCGCAGCAGATACGCAGTATTTT.

This rearrangement joins TRBV20-1 to TRBJ2-7; D remains unclear. V lost 3 bases and J 0 bases, leaving 3 bases between the germline ends. Germline V gene lookup returns CDR1 DFQATT and CDR2 SNEGSKA (reference sequence). The CDR3 is 11 residues long. CDR3 bases: TGCAGTGCTAGCACCTCCTACGAGCAGTACTTC. Translating gives CSASTSYEQYF.

This chain uses TRBV5-4 with TRBJ2-7; TRBD2 is a possible D gene (5 bases). With 0 bases removed from V and 2 bases from J, the gap between germline ends came to 15 bases. The germline V gene encodes CDR1 SGHNT and CDR2 YYREEE (reference sequence). The CDR3 consists of 16 residues. This chain's CDR3 is CASSLEPGSGAYEQYF. CDR3 DNA sequence: TGTGCCAGCAGCTTGGAGCCGGGCAGCGGAGCCTACGAGCAGTACTTC. Full variable domain (remainder filled in from reference TRBV5-4 and TRBJ2-7): ETGVTQSPTHLIKTRGQQVTLRCSSQSGHNTVSWYQQALGQGPQFIFQYYREEENGRGNFPPRFSGLQFPNYSSELNVNALELDDSALYLCASSLEPGSGAYEQYFGPGTRLTVT.

V is TRBV6-1 and J is TRBJ1-1; D gene ambiguous. Germline V CDR1 and CDR2: MNHNS, SASEGT. The CDR3 runs 13 residues. V lost 1 base, J lost 6 bases, and 9 bases lay in between. The CDR3 DNA is TGTGCCAGCAGTGAAGTTGAGGGCTCTGAAGCTTTCTTT. Protein sequence: CASSEVEGSEAFF.

This clone turned up a few times. The rearrangement uses TRBV6-5 and TRBJ2-1, with D perhaps matching TRBD2 (5 bases). The ends were cut back, 5 bases at V and 6 bases at J, with 5 bases in the middle. The CDR3 length is 11 residues. CDR1 MNHEY and CDR2 SVGAGI come from the germline V gene. The CDR3 DNA reads TGTGCCAGCAGTACTAGCAATGAGCAGTTCTTC. Encoded protein: CASSTSNEQFF.

V and J are TRBV10-2 and TRBJ2-1, with 10 bases aligning to TRBD2. The CDR3 length is 16 residues. The germline V gene encodes CDR1 WSHSY and CDR2 SAAADI. Trimming removed 2 bases from V and 6 bases from J; junction bases left unmatched: 7. The CDR3 DNA follows: TGCGCCAGCAGTGAGCCTGAGCGGGGGGGGAGCAATGAGCAGTTCTTC. As protein: CASSEPERGGSNEQFF.

V usage is TRBV16 and J usage is TRBJ2-1, with D maybe TRBD2 (6 bases). The CDR3 is 16 residues long. Trimming removed 1 base at V and 6 bases at J, with 16 bases between. Germline V gene sequence: CDR1 KGHSY, CDR2 FQNENV. CDR3 sequence (DNA): TGTGCCAGCAGCCAATGGACGGGAGAAGGGGTCAATGAGCAGTTCTTC. Translated: CASSQWTGEGVNEQFF. Drawing the rest from reference TRBV16 and TRBJ2-1, the complete variable domain is GEEVAQTPKHLVRGEGQKAKLYCAPIKGHSYVFWYQQVLKNEFKFLISFQNENVFDETGMPKERFSAKCLPNSPCSLEIQATKLEDSAVYFCASSQWTGEGVNEQFFGPGTRLTVL.

In its sample, this clone was seen a few times. The V and J genes are TRBV5-1 and TRBJ2-1; D might be TRBD2 (6 bases). V gave up 3 bases and J gave up 5 bases, with 12 bases separating them. In germline, CDR1 is SGHRS, CDR2 YFSETQ. The CDR3 length is 14 residues. CDR3 sequence (DNA): TGCGCCAGCAGCTGGGGACTGCCTAACAATGAGCAGTTCTTC. As protein: CASSWGLPNNEQFF.

The chain uses TRBV19 and TRBJ2-1; tentative D call: TRBD1 (6 bases). V shed 3 bases and J shed 0 bases, with 9 bases lying between them. The CDR3 consists of 15 residues. From germline, CDR1 is LNHDA and CDR2 SQIVND (reference sequence). The CDR3 DNA reads as TGTGCCAGTAGTATGGGGGCTAGCTCCTACAATGAGCAGTTCTTC. Its protein product is CASSMGASSYNEQFF.

This clone rates as large (0.1 to 1%). The CDR3 DNA is TGCGCCAGCAGCCGCAGGGGCCCTATTCGGTATGGCTACACCTTC. Amino acids: CASSRRGPIRYGYTF. The chain recombines TRBV5-1 with TRBJ1-2; TRBD1 might be the D (6 bases). CDR3 size: 15 residues. Trimming stripped 4 bases from V and 5 bases from J, with 18 bases between. CDR1 SGHRS and CDR2 YFSETQ come from the germline V gene. The full variable domain, in which reference TRBV5-1 and TRBJ1-2 provide the parts outside the CDR3, is KAGVTQTPRYLIKTRGQQVTLSCSPISGHRSVSWYQQTPGQGLQFLFEYFSETQRNKGNFPGRFSGRQFSNSRSEMNVSTLELGDSALYLCASSRRGPIRYGYTFGSGTRLTVV.

This CDR3 reads CASIFAASTDTQYF. The CDR3 DNA follows: TGTGCCAGCATCTTCGCGGCTAGCACAGATACGCAGTATTTT. The V gene is TRBV2, the J gene TRBJ2-3; the D is unclear. The CDR3 contains 14 residues. The V gene lost 7 bases and the J gene lost 0 bases, with 11 bases spanning the gap. Germline V lookup: CDR1 SNHLY, CDR2 FYNNEI.

This clone was found a few times. The rearrangement joins TRBV5-1 to TRBJ2-7; 10 bases agree with TRBD1. The CDR3 extends over 13 amino acids. V dropped 2 bases and J dropped 5; count of bases not matched to a gene: 1. Germline assignment: CDR1 SGHRS and CDR2 YFSETQ. CDR3 DNA sequence: TGCGCCAGCAGCTTTGGGACAGGGGACGAGCAGTACTTC. Its protein product is CASSFGTGDEQYF.

The rearrangement uses TRBV27 and TRBJ2-1; D gene uncertain. V dropped 7 bases and J dropped 4 bases, with 11 bases sitting between them. The V gene's germline CDR1 is MNHEY and CDR2 SMNVEV (reference sequence). This CDR3 spans 13 amino acids. CDR3 sequence: CASMDLPYNEQFF. DNA for the CDR3: TGTGCCAGCATGGACCTACCATACAATGAGCAGTTCTTC.

This clone was observed a few times. This rearrangement joins TRBV15 to TRBJ1-3; D is uncertain. V was cut by 6 bases and J by 0 bases, with 6 bases left in between. Germline loops: CDR1 LNHNV, CDR2 YYDKDF (reference sequence). The CDR3 contains 13 residues. The CDR3: CATRWTSGNTIYF. CDR3 nucleotide sequence: TGTGCCACCAGGTGGACCTCTGGAAACACCATATATTTT.

J is TRBJ2-1 and V is TRBV4-1; D may match TRBD1 or TRBD2 (7 bases each). CDR1 is MGHRA and CDR2 is YSYEKL in the germline V gene. Trimming pared 4 bases from V and 8 bases from J, leaving 18 bases between. There are 15 residues in the CDR3. CDR3 sequence reads: CASSPGGRGFDEQFF. CDR3 coding DNA: TGCGCCAGCAGCCCGGGGGGCAGGGGGTTCGATGAGCAGTTCTTC.

The chain recombines TRBV27 with TRBJ1-5, with D perhaps TRBD1 (6 bases). CDR3 length: 14 residues. Germline V lookup: CDR1 MNHEY, CDR2 SMNVEV (reference sequence). The V gene lost 6 bases and the J gene lost 3 bases, with 12 bases spanning the gap. The CDR3, as DNA: TGTGCCAGCAGAGAGCAGGGGTACAATCAGCCCCAGCATTTT. Protein sequence: CASREQGYNQPQHF.

The V and J genes are TRBV2 and TRBJ1-6; D possibly corresponds to TRBD1 (5 bases). Germline assignment: CDR1 SNHLY and CDR2 FYNNEI. The V end was cut by 1 base, the J end by 10 bases, with 17 bases between. This CDR3 spans 16 amino acids. The CDR3: CASSEGQGGFRSPLHF. In DNA, the CDR3 is TGTGCCAGCAGTGAAGGCCAGGGAGGTTTTCGGTCACCCCTCCACTTT.

This sequence joins TRBV27 and TRBJ1-2, with D possibly TRBD1 on 5 matching bases. Germline V gene data show CDR1 as MNHEY and CDR2 as SMNVEV (reference sequence). The length of the CDR3 is 14 residues. V was cut by 5 bases and J by 4 bases, with 14 bases left in between. The DNA for the CDR3 is TGTGCCAGCAGTAGCGGGGCCCTTCTCTATGGCTACACCTTC. Translation: CASSSGALLYGYTF.